The source of this T cell receptor beta chain is a study of human T cells and chemical hapten exposure. Overall study: Sensitization employed 2% DPC on approximately 2 cm by approximately 2 cm of upper inner arm skin.

The time point is: pre-sensitization, week 0. Specified treatment: therapeutic diphenylcyclopropenone sensitization with weekly scalp DPC. TCRdb analysed the RACE reads with MiXCR anew, one entry per CDR3 protein. Here the sample spans about 380,000 distinct CDR3 sequences, approximately 5.1% being singletons. CDR3 length: 12 amino acids. Trimming left V 7 bases short and J 8 bases short, with 12 bases between. Germline CDR1 ENHRY, CDR2 SYGVKD. Source: whole blood, taken in connection with sensitization to the hapten diphenylcyclopropenone (DPC). The origin of this receptor is a woman aged 45-59 years with alopecia areata. Some clones in this sample may be carry-over from other donors' samples. The chain links TRBV10-3 to TRBJ2-1; D may match TRBD1 or TRBD2 (6 bases each). CDR3: CAIKLGGDEQFF. As DNA, the CDR3 is TGTGCCATCAAGTTGGGGGGCGATGAGCAGTTCTTC.